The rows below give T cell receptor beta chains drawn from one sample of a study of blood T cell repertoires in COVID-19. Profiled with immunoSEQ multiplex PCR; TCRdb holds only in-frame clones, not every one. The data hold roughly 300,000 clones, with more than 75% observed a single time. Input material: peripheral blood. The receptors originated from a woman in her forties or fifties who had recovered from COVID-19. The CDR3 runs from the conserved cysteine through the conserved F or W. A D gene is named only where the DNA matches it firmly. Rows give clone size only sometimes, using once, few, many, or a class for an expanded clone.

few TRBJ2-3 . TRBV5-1 CASSLERGTDTQYF TGCGCCAGCAGCTTGGAGAGGGGGACAGATACGCAGTATTTT
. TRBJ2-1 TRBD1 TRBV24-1 CATMPGQAPLNEQFF TGTGCCACCATGCCGGGACAGGCCCCCCTGAATGAGCAGTTCTTC
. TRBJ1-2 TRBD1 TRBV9 CASSATGGGYTF TGTGCCAGCAGCGCCACAGGGGGGGGCTACACCTTC
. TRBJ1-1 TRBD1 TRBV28 CASSRHRGSLRNTEAFF TGTGCCAGCAGTCGCCACAGGGGAAGCCTTCGGAACACTGAAGCTTTCTTT
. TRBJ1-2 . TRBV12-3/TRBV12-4 CASTLAGLMGYTF TGTGCCAGCACCCTGGCAGGCCTTATGGGCTACACCTTC
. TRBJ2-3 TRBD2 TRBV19 CASSKTSGRRDTQYF TGTGCCAGTAGTAAGACTAGCGGGAGACGAGATACGCAGTATTTT
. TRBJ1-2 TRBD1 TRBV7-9 CASSTIQGAGGYTF TGTGCCAGCAGCACTATACAGGGGGCGGGAGGCTACACCTTC
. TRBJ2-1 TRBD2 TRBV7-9 CASSQAGGAYNEQFF TGTGCCAGCAGCCAAGCGGGGGGAGCGTACAATGAGCAGTTCTTC
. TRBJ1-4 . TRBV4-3 CASSRQASNEKLFF TGCGCCAGCAGCCGCCAGGCCTCTAATGAAAAACTGTTTTTT
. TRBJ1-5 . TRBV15 CATSRDGGIYQPQHF TGTGCCACCAGCAGAGATGGCGGCATCTATCAGCCCCAGCATTTT
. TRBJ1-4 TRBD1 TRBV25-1 CASSGWDRGREKLFF TGTGCCAGCAGTGGATGGGACAGGGGGCGTGAAAAACTGTTTTTT
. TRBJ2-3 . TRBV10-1 CASSESISPGSDTQYF TGCGCCAGCAGTGAGTCGATAAGTCCGGGATCCGATACGCAGTATTTT
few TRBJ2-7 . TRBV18 CASSLEYLNEQYF TGTGCCAGCTCCCTCGAATACCTAAACGAGCAGTACTTC
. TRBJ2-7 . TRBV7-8 CASSLSLQGGGYEQYF TGTGCCAGCAGCTTAAGTTTACAGGGAGGGGGGTACGAGCAGTACTTC
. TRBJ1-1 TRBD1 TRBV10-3 CATIGTENTEAFF TGTGCCACCATTGGGACAGAGAACACTGAAGCTTTCTTT
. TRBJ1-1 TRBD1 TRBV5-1 CASSVETGVGTEAFF TGCGCCAGCAGCGTTGAGACAGGGGTAGGCACTGAAGCTTTCTTT
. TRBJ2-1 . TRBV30 CAWSVDWNNEQFF TGTGCCTGGAGTGTAGACTGGAACAATGAGCAGTTCTTC
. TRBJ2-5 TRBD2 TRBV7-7 CASSLAGPAAYQETQYF TGTGCTAGCAGCTTAGCGGGCCCAGCGGCATACCAAGAGACCCAGTACTTC
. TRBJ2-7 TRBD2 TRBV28 CASRPHSGTYEQYF TGTGCCAGCAGACCCCATAGCGGGACCTACGAGCAGTACTTC
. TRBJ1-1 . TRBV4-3 CASSQLVSTEAFF TGCGCCAGCAGCCAGTTAGTTTCCACTGAAGCTTTCTTT
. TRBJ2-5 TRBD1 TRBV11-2 CASRALTGAAGTQYF TGTGCCAGCAGAGCCCTGACAGGGGCTGCCGGGACCCAGTACTTC
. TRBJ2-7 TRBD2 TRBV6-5 CASTQRGGAEQYF TGTGCCAGCACCCAACGGGGGGGCGCTGAGCAGTACTTC
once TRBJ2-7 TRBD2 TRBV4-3 CASSQYSGVAGDYEQYF TGCGCCAGCAGCCAGTACTCAGGAGTAGCGGGGGACTACGAGCAGTACTTC
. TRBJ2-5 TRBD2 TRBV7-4 CASSPGTRAPQETQYF TGTGCCAGCAGCCCCGGGACTAGGGCTCCCCAGGAGACCCAGTACTTC
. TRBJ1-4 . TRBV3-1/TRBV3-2 CASSQPTGLREKLFF TGTGCCAGCAGCCAGCCTACAGGGCTCCGAGAAAAACTGTTTTTT
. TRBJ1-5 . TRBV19 CASTPEAVYQPQHF TGTGCCAGTACACCTGAGGCAGTTTATCAGCCCCAGCATTTT
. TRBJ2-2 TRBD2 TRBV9 CASSVGASGNTGELFF TGTGCCAGCAGCGTAGGGGCTAGCGGGAACACCGGGGAGCTGTTTTTT
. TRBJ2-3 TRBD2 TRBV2 CAIEKGREGPREKGTDTQYF TGTGCCATCGAAAAGGGCCGGGAGGGCCCGCGAGAGAAGGGTACAGATACGCAGTATTTT
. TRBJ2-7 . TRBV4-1 CASSQGAGVTYEQYF TGCGCCAGCAGCCAAGGGGCAGGGGTAACCTACGAGCAGTACTTC
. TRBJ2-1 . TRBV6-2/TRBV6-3 CASSYSREEAFF TGTGCCAGCAGTTACTCGAGGGAAGAGGCGTTCTTC
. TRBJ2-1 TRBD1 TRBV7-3 CASSLRVPDRGPFVTYNEQFF TGTGCCAGCAGCTTAAGGGTTCCGGACAGGGGGCCTTTTGTCACCTACAATGAGCAGTTCTTC
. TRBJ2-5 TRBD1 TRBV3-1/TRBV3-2 CASSLRTGVETQYF TGTGCCAGCAGCCTACGGACAGGGGTGGAGACCCAGTACTTC
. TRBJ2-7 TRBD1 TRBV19 CASSPPRQGPGEQYF TGTGCCAGTAGTCCCCCGAGACAGGGTCCGGGGGAGCAGTACTTC
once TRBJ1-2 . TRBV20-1 CSARTGRGYTF TGCAGTGCTAGAACAGGCCGGGGCTACACCTTC
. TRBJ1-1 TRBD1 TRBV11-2 CASSKTGGMVYTEAFF TGTGCCAGCAGTAAGACAGGGGGCATGGTGTACACTGAAGCTTTCTTT
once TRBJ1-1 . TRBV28 CAADGTNTEAFF TGTGCCGCAGATGGGACTAACACTGAAGCTTTCTTT
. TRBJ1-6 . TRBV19 CASSIRQGFANSPLHF TGTGCCAGTAGTATTCGCCAGGGCTTTGCAAATTCACCCCTCCACTTT
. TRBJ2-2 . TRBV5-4 CASSPGTSPTGELFF TGTGCCAGCAGCCCCGGGACTTCTCCCACCGGGGAGCTGTTTTTT
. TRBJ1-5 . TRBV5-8 CASSFRRAAGHRPQHF TGTGCCAGCAGCTTTCGAAGAGCCGCTGGGCATCGGCCCCAGCATTTT
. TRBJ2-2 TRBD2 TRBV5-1 CASRSTSGTFTGELFF TGCGCCAGCAGGAGTACTAGCGGGACTTTCACCGGGGAGCTGTTTTTT
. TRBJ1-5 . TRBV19 CASSGRGSNNQPQHF TGTGCCAGTAGTGGGAGGGGGAGCAACAATCAGCCCCAGCATTTT
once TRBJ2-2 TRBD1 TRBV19 CASSIGGGTGAGELFF TGTGCCAGTAGTATAGGTGGGGGGACAGGTGCCGGGGAGCTGTTTTTT
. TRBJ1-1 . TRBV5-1 CASSRTVLNTEAFF TGCGCCAGCTCCAGGACAGTTCTGAACACTGAAGCTTTCTTT